This T cell receptor (beta chain) was sequenced for a study of blood T cell repertoires in COVID-19. At the level of the study: Samples representing acute and convalescent COVID-19 were sourced from the United States, Italy and Spain.

Trimming cost V 7 bases and J 4 bases, with 13 bases left between them. The CDR3 consists of 13 residues. Germline V lookup: CDR1 MNHEY, CDR2 SMNVEV (reference sequence). Original methodology: Amplification of reference gene primers provided the estimated nucleated cell counts. This table comes from immunoSEQ multiplex PCR, and its TCRdb copy is limited to in-frame clones, with some not included. For V, J and clone size, that table is used; D and trimming come from the DNA. The table shows some 200,000 clones, with around 80% occurring only once. Seattle's enrolled individuals joined amid active infection and were then monitored longitudinally.

The clonotype originates from a woman in her 70s with COVID-19, enrolled during active disease. The rearrangement joins TRBV27 to TRBJ1-1; D unresolved. What was sequenced was peripheral blood. CDR3 protein: CASTRARGTEAFF. In DNA form, the CDR3 reads TGTGCCAGCACTCGTGCTCGGGGCACTGAAGCTTTCTTT.